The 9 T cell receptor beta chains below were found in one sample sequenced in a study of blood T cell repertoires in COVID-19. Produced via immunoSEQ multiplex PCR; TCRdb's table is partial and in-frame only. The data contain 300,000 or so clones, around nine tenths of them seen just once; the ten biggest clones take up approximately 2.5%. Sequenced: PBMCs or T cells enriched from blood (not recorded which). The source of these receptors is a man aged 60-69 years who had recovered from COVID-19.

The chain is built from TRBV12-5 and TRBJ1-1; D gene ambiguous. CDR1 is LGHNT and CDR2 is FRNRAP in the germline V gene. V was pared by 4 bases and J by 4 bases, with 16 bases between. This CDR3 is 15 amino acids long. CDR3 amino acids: CASGYAPLSGTEAFF. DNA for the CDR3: TGTGCTAGTGGTTACGCACCTCTCTCCGGCACTGAAGCTTTCTTT.

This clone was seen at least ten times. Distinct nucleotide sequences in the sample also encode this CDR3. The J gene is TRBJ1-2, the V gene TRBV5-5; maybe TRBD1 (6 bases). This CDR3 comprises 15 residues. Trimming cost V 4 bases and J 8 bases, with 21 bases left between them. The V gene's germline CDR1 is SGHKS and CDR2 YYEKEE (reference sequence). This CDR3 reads CASSPARDTLWGYTF. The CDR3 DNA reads TGTGCCAGCAGCCCGGCCCGGGACACCCTCTGGGGCTACACCTTC.

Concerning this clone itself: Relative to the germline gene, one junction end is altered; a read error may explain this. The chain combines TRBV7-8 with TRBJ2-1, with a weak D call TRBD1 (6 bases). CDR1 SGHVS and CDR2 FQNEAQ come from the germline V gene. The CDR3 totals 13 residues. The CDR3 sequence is CASSLFATGPFVF. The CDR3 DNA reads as TGTGCCAGCAGCTTATTCGCGACAGGACCTTTCGTCTTC. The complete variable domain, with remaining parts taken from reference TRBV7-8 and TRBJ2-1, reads GAGVSQSPRYKVAKRGQDVALRCDPISGHVSLFWYQQALGQGPEFLTYFQNEAQLDKSGLPSDRFFAERPEGSVSTLKIQRTQQEDSAVYLCASSLFATGPFVFGPGTRLTVL.

The CDR3 protein is CASTGQRQEHSPLHF. DNA of the CDR3: TGTGCCAGCACTGGTCAAAGACAGGAACATTCACCCCTCCACTTT. V usage is TRBV25-1 and J usage is TRBJ1-6; weak D call: TRBD1 (6 bases). CDR3 size: 15 residues. Germline-derived CDR1 and CDR2 are MGHDK and SYGVNS. Trimming pared 7 bases from V and 8 bases from J, leaving 18 bases between.

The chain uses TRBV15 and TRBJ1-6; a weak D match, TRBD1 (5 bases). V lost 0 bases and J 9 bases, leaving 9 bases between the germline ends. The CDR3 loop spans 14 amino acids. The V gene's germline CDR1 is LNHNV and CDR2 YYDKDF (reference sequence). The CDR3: CATSRDQGSSPLHF. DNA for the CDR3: TGTGCCACCAGCAGAGATCAGGGAAGTTCACCCCTCCACTTT.

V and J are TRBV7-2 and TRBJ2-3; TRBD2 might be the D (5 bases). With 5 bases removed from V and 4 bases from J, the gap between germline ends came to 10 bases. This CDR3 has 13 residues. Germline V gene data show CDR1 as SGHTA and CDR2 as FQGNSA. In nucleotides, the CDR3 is TGTGCCAGCAGCCGGGCGAGGGCAGATACGCAGTATTTT. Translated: CASSRARADTQYF.

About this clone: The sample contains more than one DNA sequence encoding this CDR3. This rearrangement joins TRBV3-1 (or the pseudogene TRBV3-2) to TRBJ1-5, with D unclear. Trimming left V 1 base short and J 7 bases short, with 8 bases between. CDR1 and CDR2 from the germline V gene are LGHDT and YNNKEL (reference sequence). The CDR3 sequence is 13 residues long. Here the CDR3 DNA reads TGTGCCAGCAGCCAAGGCCAGAACCAGCCCCAGCATTTT. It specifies CASSQGQNQPQHF.

Written as DNA, the CDR3 is TGTGCCAGCAGCCAAGGCGGGCCAGGGGACCTTGGCTACACCTTC. Translation: CASSQGGPGDLGYTF. The J gene is TRBJ1-2, the V gene TRBV4-2; a weak D match, TRBD1 (6 bases). V was trimmed by 1 base and J by 7 bases, leaving 16 bases between them. The CDR3 has 15 amino acids. Germline V gene lookup returns CDR1 LGHNA and CDR2 YNFKEQ.

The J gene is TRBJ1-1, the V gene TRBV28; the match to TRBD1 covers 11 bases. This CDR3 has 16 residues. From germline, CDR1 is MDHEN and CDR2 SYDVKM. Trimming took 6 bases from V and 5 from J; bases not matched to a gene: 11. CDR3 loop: CASRYTMGQGGTEAFF. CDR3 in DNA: TGTGCCAGCAGGTACACCATGGGACAGGGGGGAACTGAAGCTTTCTTT.